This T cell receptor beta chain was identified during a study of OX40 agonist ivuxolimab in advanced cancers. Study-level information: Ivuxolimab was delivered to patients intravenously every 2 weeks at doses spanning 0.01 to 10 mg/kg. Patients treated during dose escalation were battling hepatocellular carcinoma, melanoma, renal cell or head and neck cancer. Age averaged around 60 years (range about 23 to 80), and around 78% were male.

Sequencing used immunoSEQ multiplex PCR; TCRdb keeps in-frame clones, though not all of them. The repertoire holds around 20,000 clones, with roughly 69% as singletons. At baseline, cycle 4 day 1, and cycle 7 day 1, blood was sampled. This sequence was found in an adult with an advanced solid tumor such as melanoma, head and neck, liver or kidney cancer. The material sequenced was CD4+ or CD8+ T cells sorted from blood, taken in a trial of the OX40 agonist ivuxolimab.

The chain's CDR3 is CASSQEKWQAGETQYF. The DNA of the CDR3 is TGTGCCAGCAGCCAAGAGAAGTGGCAGGCGGGAGAGACCCAGTACTTC. The genes are TRBV14 and TRBJ2-5; TRBD2 is a possible D gene (5 bases). The CDR3 has 16 amino acids. With 0 bases removed from V and 4 bases from J, the gap between germline ends came to 15 bases. Germline lookup yields CDR1 SGHDN and CDR2 FVKESK.